One and the same sample provided the 5 T cell receptor beta chains below, sequenced in a study of cytomegalovirus exposure and HLA in healthy donors. Amplification used 60 Vbeta primers and 13 Jbeta primers. The repertoire was sequenced with immunoSEQ multiplex PCR; TCRdb's copy has only in-frame clones and lacks some. Of over 150,000 clones listed, about two thirds were seen once; the top ten hold 2.8%. The specimen sequenced was PBMCs. These receptors were collected from a woman aged 25 to 39 in good health and CMV-seronegative.

This rearrangement joins TRBV4-3 to TRBJ2-2; a possible D gene is TRBD2 (6 bases). Per germline, CDR1 LGHNA and CDR2 YSLEER. The CDR3 loop spans 17 amino acids. V was clipped by 0 bases and J by 0 bases, with 11 bases between them. The CDR3 is CASSQDRGASNTGELFF. The CDR3, as DNA: TGCGCCAGCAGCCAAGATCGCGGGGCGTCGAACACCGGGGAGCTGTTTTTT.

V usage is TRBV6-5 and J usage is TRBJ1-2; maybe TRBD1 (5 bases). The CDR3 is made up of 12 amino acids. Trimming left V 0 bases short and J 6 bases short, with 5 bases between. Looked up from germline, CDR1 is MNHEY and CDR2 is SVGAGI. CDR3 nucleotides: TGTGCCAGCAGTTACTCAGGGGATGGCTACACCTTC. As protein: CASSYSGDGYTF.

This sequence joins TRBV2 and TRBJ2-1; tentatively, D is TRBD1 (6 bases). The CDR3 runs 13 residues. The germline V gene has CDR1 SNHLY and CDR2 FYNNEI. V lost 6 bases and J 9 bases, leaving 15 bases between the germline ends. DNA of the CDR3: TGTGCCAGCAGGGGGGCATCGGACGGTGAGCAGTTCTTC. Amino acid sequence: CASRGASDGEQFF.

The V and J genes are TRBV7-9 and TRBJ2-1, with D hard to call. Trimming cost V 1 base and J 2 bases, with 9 bases left between them. This CDR3 region has 15 residues. Germline CDR1 SEHNR, CDR2 FQNEAQ (reference sequence). The CDR3 is CASSLEETAYNEQFF. The CDR3 bases are TGTGCCAGCAGCTTAGAGGAGACCGCCTACAATGAGCAGTTCTTC.

The rearrangement joins TRBV5-5 to TRBJ2-5, with 7 positions matching TRBD1. The CDR3 runs 15 residues. Germline assignment: CDR1 SGHKS and CDR2 YYEKEE (reference sequence). Losses at the gene ends were 4 bases for V and 2 bases for J; bases not matched to a gene: 8. CDR3 in amino acids: CASSPGTDHQETQYF. In DNA form, the CDR3 reads TGTGCCAGCAGCCCTGGGACAGATCATCAAGAGACCCAGTACTTC.